These T cell receptor beta chains were read from a single sample in a study of T cell responses to AZD1222 COVID-19 vaccine. Produced via immunoSEQ multiplex PCR; TCRdb's table is partial and in-frame only. Here the sample spans 75,000 to 100,000 clones, around 90% being singletons. The sequences come from peripheral blood, collected on day 0 of AZD1222 vaccination. These receptors were obtained from an adult in good health. CDR3s include the opening cysteine and the closing phenylalanine or tryptophan. Each record gives: V gene, clone size, J gene, D gene, CDR3 protein, CDR3 DNA. A D gene is named only where the DNA matches it firmly. The listing skips clone size in some rows; elsewhere it reads once, few, many or a size class.

TRBV19	few	TRBJ1-1	TRBD1	CASSPSRDRAGGTEAFF	TGTGCCAGTAGTCCAAGTAGGGACAGGGCTGGGGGCACTGAAGCTTTCTTT
TRBV6-5	.	TRBJ1-1	TRBD1	CATYPGQGSGEAFF	TGTGCCACCTACCCGGGACAGGGATCGGGTGAAGCTTTCTTT
TRBV29-1	.	TRBJ2-2	TRBD1	CSARTGWNAGELFF	TGCAGCGCTAGGACAGGGTGGAATGCCGGGGAGCTGTTTTTT
TRBV7-6	.	TRBJ1-1	.	CASSLAGTSNTEAFF	TGTGCCAGCAGCTTAGCTGGGACATCGAACACTGAAGCTTTCTTT
TRBV5-6	.	TRBJ1-4	.	CASSPGTPTNEKLFF	TGTGCCAGCAGCCCCGGGACCCCAACTAATGAAAAACTGTTTTTT
TRBV2	.	TRBJ1-2	.	CASSEETSSRYGYTF	TGTGCCAGCAGTGAAGAGACAAGCTCCCGCTATGGCTACACCTTC
TRBV6-2/TRBV6-3	.	TRBJ1-5	.	CASSRREGGDQPQHF	TGTGCCAGCAGTCGGCGAGAGGGGGGAGATCAGCCCCAGCATTTT
TRBV19	.	TRBJ1-2	TRBD1	CASSVPGQGRRGYTF	TGTGCCAGTAGTGTACCGGGACAGGGAAGACGTGGCTACACCTTC
TRBV3-1/TRBV3-2	.	TRBJ2-1	TRBD2	CASSQGGLANEQFF	TGTGCCAGCAGCCAAGGTGGACTAGCCAATGAGCAGTTCTTC
TRBV24-1	.	TRBJ1-1	.	CATRNTRNTEAFF	TGTGCCACCAGAAACACCAGGAACACTGAAGCTTTCTTT
TRBV10-2	once	TRBJ1-6	.	CASSESPRPNSPLHF	TGCGCCAGCAGTGAGTCGCCCAGGCCCAATTCACCCCTCCACTTT
TRBV3-1/TRBV3-2	.	TRBJ2-7	TRBD2	CASSRRGNGRGSYEQYF	TGTGCCAGCAGTCGAAGAGGGAACGGGAGGGGCTCCTACGAGCAGTACTTC
TRBV4-3	.	TRBJ1-1	.	CASSLGGMNTEAFF	TGCGCCAGCAGCCTGGGAGGAATGAACACTGAAGCTTTCTTT
TRBV10-3	once	TRBJ2-7	.	CAISPGPNYEQYF	TGTGCCATCAGCCCCGGGCCCAACTACGAGCAGTACTTC
TRBV2	.	TRBJ2-7	TRBD1	CASRDRGLSYEQYF	TGTGCCAGCAGGGACAGGGGGCTATCCTACGAGCAGTACTTC
TRBV29-1	.	TRBJ2-5	TRBD2	CSATPLAGLGGTQYF	TGCAGCGCCACCCCCTTAGCGGGCCTCGGTGGGACCCAGTACTTC
TRBV9	.	TRBJ2-3	.	CASSVEVTDTQYF	TGTGCCAGCAGCGTAGAAGTCACAGATACGCAGTATTTT
TRBV10-3	.	TRBJ1-5	.	CAIRQGLEGPQHF	TGTGCCATCAGGCAGGGGTTGGAGGGGCCCCAGCATTTT
TRBV7-2	.	TRBJ2-3	TRBD2	CASSLVGGRAPDTQYF	TGTGCCAGCAGCTTAGTCGGCGGGAGGGCCCCAGATACGCAGTATTTT
TRBV5-1	once	TRBJ2-3	TRBD1	CASSLDRVGPWDTQYF	TGCGCCAGCAGTTTGGACAGGGTAGGCCCATGGGATACGCAGTATTTT
TRBV7-8	.	TRBJ2-7	.	CASSFYAAQGGYEQYF	TGTGCCAGCAGCTTCTACGCGGCACAGGGTGGCTACGAGCAGTACTTC
TRBV28	.	TRBJ2-5	TRBD1	CASSSTTGFSGRETQYF	TGTGCCAGCAGTTCAACGACAGGGTTTTCGGGCCGAGAGACCCAGTACTTC
TRBV21-1	.	TRBJ2-7	.	CASRAASGRSYEQYF	TGTGCCAGTAGGGCAGCTAGCGGTAGGTCCTACGAGCAGTACTTC
TRBV7-9	.	TRBJ1-4	.	CASSQTGVGEKLFF	TGTGCCAGCAGCCAAACTGGAGTGGGGGAAAAACTGTTTTTT
TRBV4-3	.	TRBJ2-5	.	CASSQDPEETQYF	TGCGCCAGCAGCCAAGACCCCGAAGAGACCCAGTACTTC
TRBV3-1/TRBV3-2	.	TRBJ2-1	TRBD2	CASSHLDGAGTPRGGTYNEQFF	TGTGCCAGCAGCCACCTAGACGGGGCGGGAACCCCCCGCGGGGGGACCTACAATGAGCAGTTCTTC
TRBV11-2	.	TRBJ1-4	TRBD1	CASSPQGTGNEKLFF	TGTGCCAGCAGCCCCCAGGGGACAGGGAACGAAAAACTGTTTTTT
TRBV28	.	TRBJ1-3	.	CASSPGDLSGNTIYF	TGTGCCAGCAGTCCCGGGGACCTCTCTGGAAACACCATATATTTT
TRBV4-1	.	TRBJ1-6	.	CASSQGSSSPLHF	TGCGCCAGCAGCCAAGGTAGTAGTTCACCCCTCCACTTT
TRBV20-1	.	TRBJ2-5	.	CSATQETQYF	TGCAGTGCCACCCAAGAGACCCAGTACTTC
TRBV18	.	TRBJ1-2	.	CASSPYREYGYTF	TGTGCCAGCTCACCGTATCGGGAGTATGGCTACACCTTC
TRBV10-3	.	TRBJ1-2	.	CAISRDKGLSNYGYTF	TGTGCCATCAGCCGGGACAAGGGCCTTTCTAACTATGGCTACACCTTC
TRBV5-6	.	TRBJ2-3	.	CASSLTISTSTDTQYF	TGTGCCAGCAGCTTGACTATCAGTACTAGCACAGATACGCAGTATTTT
TRBV7-8	.	TRBJ2-1	TRBD2	CASSLVSSGGPLGNEQFF	TGTGCCAGCAGCTTAGTTTCTAGCGGGGGGCCACTCGGGAATGAGCAGTTCTTC
TRBV7-2	once	TRBJ2-7	.	CASSLRPWGRSYEQYF	TGTGCCAGCAGCTTAAGGCCTTGGGGGAGATCCTACGAGCAGTACTTC
TRBV7-9	.	TRBJ1-6	.	CASSLVTGTDNSPLHF	TGTGCCAGCAGCTTAGTTACCGGGACCGACAATTCACCCCTCCACTTT
TRBV7-9	.	TRBJ2-3	TRBD2	CASSLHASGDTSTDTQYF	TGTGCCAGCAGCTTACACGCTAGCGGGGATACTAGCACAGATACGCAGTATTTT
TRBV4-2	.	TRBJ2-1	TRBD2	CASSQDQAGGTNEQFF	TGTGCCAGCAGCCAAGATCAAGCGGGAGGGACAAATGAGCAGTTCTTC
TRBV18	.	TRBJ1-1	TRBD1	CASSPRDRGEAFF	TGTGCCAGCTCACCACGGGACAGGGGTGAAGCTTTCTTT
TRBV19	.	TRBJ1-1	.	CASSIGRVTEAFF	TGTGCCAGTAGTATTGGGCGGGTAACTGAAGCTTTCTTT
TRBV28	few	TRBJ1-2	TRBD1	CASSLRGTGVAYGYTF	TGTGCCAGCAGTCTCCGGGGGACAGGGGTTGCCTATGGCTACACCTTC
TRBV27	.	TRBJ1-6	.	CASSLGVRGTRGSPLHF	TGTGCCAGCAGTTTAGGTGTCCGGGGAACCAGGGGTTCACCCCTCCACTTT